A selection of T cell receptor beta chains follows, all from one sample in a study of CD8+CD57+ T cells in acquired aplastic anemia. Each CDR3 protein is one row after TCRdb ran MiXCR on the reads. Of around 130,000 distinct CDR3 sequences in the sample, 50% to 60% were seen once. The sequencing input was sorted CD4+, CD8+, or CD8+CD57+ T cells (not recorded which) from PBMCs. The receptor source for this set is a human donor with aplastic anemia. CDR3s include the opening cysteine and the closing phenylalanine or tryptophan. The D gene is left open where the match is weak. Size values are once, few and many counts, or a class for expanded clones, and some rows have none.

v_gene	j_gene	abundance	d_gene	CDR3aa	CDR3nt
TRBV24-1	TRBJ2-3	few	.	CATSDPATLEDTQYF	TGTGCCACCAGTGATCCCGCTACCTTAGAAGATACGCAGTATTTT
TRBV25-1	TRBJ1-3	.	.	CASSEPRAQGNTIYF	TGTGCCAGCAGTGAGCCGAGGGCGCAGGGAAACACCATATATTTT
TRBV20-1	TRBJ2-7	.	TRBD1	CSARGVTGGSYEQYF	TGCAGTGCTAGAGGTGTGACAGGGGGGTCCTACGAGCAGTACTTC
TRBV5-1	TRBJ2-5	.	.	CASSFFGRSQETQYF	TGCGCCAGCAGCTTTTTTGGCCGTTCACAAGAGACCCAGTACTTC
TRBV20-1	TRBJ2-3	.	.	CSAKEHSSTDTQYF	TGCAGTGCTAAGGAGCATTCTAGCACAGATACGCAGTATTTT
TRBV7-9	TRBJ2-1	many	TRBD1	CASSGTGSYNEQFF	TGTGCCAGCAGCGGGACAGGCTCCTACAATGAGCAGTTCTTC
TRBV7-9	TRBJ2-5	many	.	CASSFWDASQQETQYF	TGTGCCAGCAGCTTCTGGGACGCTAGCCAACAAGAGACCCAGTACTTC
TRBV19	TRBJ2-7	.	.	CASNIRPPYEQYF	TGTGCCAGTAATATCAGGCCTCCCTACGAGCAGTACTTC
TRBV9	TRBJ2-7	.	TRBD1	CASSGGTGFSYEQYF	TGTGCCAGCAGCGGGGGGACAGGGTTCTCCTACGAGCAGTACTTC
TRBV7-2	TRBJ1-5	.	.	CASSFPISNQPQHF	TGTGCCAGCAGCTTTCCCATAAGCAATCAGCCCCAGCATTTT
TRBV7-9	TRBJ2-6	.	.	CASSLEGKPGANVLTF	TGTGCCAGCAGCTTAGAAGGGAAGCCTGGGGCCAACGTCCTGACTTTC
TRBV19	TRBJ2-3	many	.	CASSIRAVGTDTQYF	TGTGCCAGTAGTATTCGGGCAGTTGGGACAGATACGCAGTATTTT
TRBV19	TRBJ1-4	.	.	CATKEGGATNEKLFF	TGTGCCACCAAGGAGGGGGGGGCGACTAATGAAAAACTGTTTTTT
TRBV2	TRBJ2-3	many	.	CATHRLSDTQYF	TGTGCCACGCACCGGCTTAGTGATACGCAGTATTTT
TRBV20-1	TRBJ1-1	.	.	CSAPRDTEAFF	TGCAGTGCCCCTCGGGACACTGAAGCTTTCTTT
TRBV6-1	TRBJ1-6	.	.	CASSETASSYNSPLHF	TGTGCCAGCAGTGAAACCGCGAGCTCCTATAATTCACCCCTCCACTTT
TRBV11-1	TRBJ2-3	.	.	CASSPGTTYTDTQYF	TGTGCCAGCAGCCCCGGGACCACATACACAGATACGCAGTATTTT
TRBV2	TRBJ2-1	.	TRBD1	CASRDTTGGLSYNEQFF	TGTGCCAGCAGAGATACTACAGGGGGTCTCTCCTACAATGAGCAGTTCTTC
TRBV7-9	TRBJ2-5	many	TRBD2	CASSLTGGQETQYF	TGTGCCAGCAGCTTAACCGGGGGGCAAGAGACCCAGTACTTC
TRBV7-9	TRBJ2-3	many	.	CASSPQSGGTDTQYF	TGTGCCAGCAGCCCGCAATCTGGCGGCACAGATACGCAGTATTTT
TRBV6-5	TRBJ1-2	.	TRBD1	CASSSTGADGYTF	TGTGCCAGCAGTTCAACAGGGGCGGATGGCTACACCTTC
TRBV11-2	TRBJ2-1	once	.	CASTPGGSGNEQFF	TGTGCCAGCACCCCCGGGGGCAGCGGCAATGAGCAGTTCTTC
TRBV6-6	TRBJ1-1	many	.	CASSPKQGGTEAFF	TGTGCCAGCAGCCCTAAACAGGGAGGCACTGAAGCTTTCTTT
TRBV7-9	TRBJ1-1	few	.	CASSHRGDTEAFF	TGTGCCAGCAGCCATAGGGGTGACACTGAAGCTTTCTTT
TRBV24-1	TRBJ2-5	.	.	CATSDPSVSLETQYF	TGTGCCACCAGTGATCCTTCGGTTAGTCTAGAGACCCAGTACTTC
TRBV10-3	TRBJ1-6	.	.	CAISESLGNSPLHF	TGTGCCATCAGTGAGTCGTTGGGGAATTCACCCCTCCACTTT
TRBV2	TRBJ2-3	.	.	CASSEAILGHGTQYF	TGTGCCAGCAGTGAAGCCATACTAGGGCATGGGACGCAGTATTTT
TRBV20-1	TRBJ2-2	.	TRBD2	CSAREPGGLGELFF	TGCAGTGCTAGAGAGCCGGGAGGGCTCGGGGAGCTGTTTTTT
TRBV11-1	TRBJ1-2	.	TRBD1	CASSSRPAGQDAHGYTF	TGTGCCAGCAGCTCCCGCCCCGCCGGACAGGACGCTCATGGCTACACCTTC
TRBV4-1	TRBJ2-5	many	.	CASQGTSQETQYF	TGCGCCAGCCAGGGGACTTCCCAAGAGACCCAGTACTTC
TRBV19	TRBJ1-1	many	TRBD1	CASSTDRVEAFF	TGTGCCAGTAGTACCGACAGGGTTGAAGCTTTCTTT
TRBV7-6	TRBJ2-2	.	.	CASYGELFF	TGTGCCAGCTACGGGGAGCTGTTTTTT
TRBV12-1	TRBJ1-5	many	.	CASSSPNQPQHF	TGTGCCAGCAGCTCCCCGAATCAGCCCCAGCATTTT
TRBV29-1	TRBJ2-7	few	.	CSAAQGYEQYF	TGCAGCGCCGCCCAGGGTTACGAGCAGTACTTC
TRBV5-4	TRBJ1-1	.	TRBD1	CASSNAGGARRTEAFF	TGTGCCAGCAGCAATGCAGGGGGCGCAAGGCGAACTGAAGCTTTCTTT
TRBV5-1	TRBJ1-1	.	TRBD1	CASGGQGITEAFF	TGCGCCAGCGGGGGACAGGGGATAACTGAAGCTTTCTTT
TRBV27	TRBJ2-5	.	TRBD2	CASSESSGASGTQYF	TGTGCCAGCAGTGAGAGTAGCGGGGCCTCGGGGACCCAGTACTTC
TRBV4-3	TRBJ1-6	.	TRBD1	CASSQVGTGEGSPLHF	TGCGCCAGCAGCCAAGTTGGGACAGGGGAAGGTTCACCCCTCCACTTT
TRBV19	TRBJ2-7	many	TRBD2	CASSTTGTSGYEQYF	TGTGCCAGTAGTACTACCGGGACTAGCGGCTACGAGCAGTACTTC
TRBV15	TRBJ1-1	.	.	CATSNEGLAGGRTEAFF	TGTGCCACCAGCAACGAGGGACTAGCGGGAGGGCGAACTGAAGCTTTCTTT
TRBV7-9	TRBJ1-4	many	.	CASSSSGFNEKLFF	TGTGCCAGCAGCTCGAGTGGGTTTAATGAAAAACTGTTTTTT
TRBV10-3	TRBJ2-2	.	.	CAIRPLASGDTGELFF	TGTGCCATCAGACCACTAGCCAGTGGGGACACCGGGGAGCTGTTTTTT
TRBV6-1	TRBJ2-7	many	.	CASSEGPDSYEQYF	TGTGCCAGCAGTGAGGGCCCGGATTCCTACGAGCAGTACTTC
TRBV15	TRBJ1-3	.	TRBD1	CATSPEGQGAVGNTIYF	TGTGCCACCAGCCCTGAGGGACAGGGAGCGGTGGGAAACACCATATATTTT
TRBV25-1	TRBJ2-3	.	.	CASSGRTGTDTQYF	TGTGCCAGCAGTGGGCGGACAGGCACAGATACGCAGTATTTT
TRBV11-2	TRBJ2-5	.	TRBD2	CASSSPAGTSGQETQYF	TGTGCCAGCAGCAGTCCAGCTGGGACTAGCGGCCAAGAGACCCAGTACTTC
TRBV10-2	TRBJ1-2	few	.	CASSDRQSNGYTF	TGCGCCAGCAGTGATCGACAGTCAAATGGCTACACCTTC
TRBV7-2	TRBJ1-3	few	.	CASSVTSGNTIYF	TGCGCCAGCAGCGTGACATCTGGAAACACCATATATTTT
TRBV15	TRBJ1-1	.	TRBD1	CAAGSTRTGGNTEAFF	TGTGCCGCCGGATCCACGCGGACAGGGGGCAACACTGAAGCTTTCTTT
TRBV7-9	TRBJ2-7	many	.	CASSLEASSYEQYF	TGTGCCAGCAGCTTAGAGGCGAGCTCCTACGAGCAGTACTTC
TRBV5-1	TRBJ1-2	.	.	CASSLGGAFYGCTF	TGCGCCAGCAGCTTGGGGGGGGCTTTCTATGGCTGCACCTTC
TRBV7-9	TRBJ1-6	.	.	CASARSSYNSPLHF	TGTGCCAGCGCCAGGAGCTCCTATAATTCACCCCTCCACTTT